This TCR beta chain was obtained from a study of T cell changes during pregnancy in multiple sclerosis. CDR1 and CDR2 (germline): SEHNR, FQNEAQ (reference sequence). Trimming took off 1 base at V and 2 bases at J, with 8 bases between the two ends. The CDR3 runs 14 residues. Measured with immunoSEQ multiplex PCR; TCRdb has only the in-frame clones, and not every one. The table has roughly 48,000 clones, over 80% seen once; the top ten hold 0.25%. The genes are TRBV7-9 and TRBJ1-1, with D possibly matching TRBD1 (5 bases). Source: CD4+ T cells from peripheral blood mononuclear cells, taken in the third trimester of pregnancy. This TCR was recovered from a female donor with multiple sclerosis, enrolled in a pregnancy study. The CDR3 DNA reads TGTGCCAGCAGCTTAGGACAGATTAACACTGAAGCTTTCTTT. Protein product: CASSLGQINTEAFF.